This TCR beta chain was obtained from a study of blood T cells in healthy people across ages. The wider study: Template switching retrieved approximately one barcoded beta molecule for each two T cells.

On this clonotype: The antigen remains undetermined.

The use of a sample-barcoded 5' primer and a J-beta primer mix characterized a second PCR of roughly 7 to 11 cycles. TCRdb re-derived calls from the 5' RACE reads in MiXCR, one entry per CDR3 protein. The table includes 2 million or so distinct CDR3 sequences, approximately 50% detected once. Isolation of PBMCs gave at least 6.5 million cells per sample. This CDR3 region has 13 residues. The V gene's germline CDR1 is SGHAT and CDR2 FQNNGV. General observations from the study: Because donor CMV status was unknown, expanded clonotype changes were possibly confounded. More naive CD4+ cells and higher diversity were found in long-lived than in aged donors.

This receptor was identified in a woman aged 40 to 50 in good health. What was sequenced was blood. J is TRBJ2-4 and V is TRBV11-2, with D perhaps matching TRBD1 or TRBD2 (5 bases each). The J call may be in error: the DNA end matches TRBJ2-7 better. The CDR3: CASSVARESEQYF. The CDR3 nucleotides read TGTGCCAGCAGCGTAGCCAGGGAGAGCGAGCAGTACTTC.